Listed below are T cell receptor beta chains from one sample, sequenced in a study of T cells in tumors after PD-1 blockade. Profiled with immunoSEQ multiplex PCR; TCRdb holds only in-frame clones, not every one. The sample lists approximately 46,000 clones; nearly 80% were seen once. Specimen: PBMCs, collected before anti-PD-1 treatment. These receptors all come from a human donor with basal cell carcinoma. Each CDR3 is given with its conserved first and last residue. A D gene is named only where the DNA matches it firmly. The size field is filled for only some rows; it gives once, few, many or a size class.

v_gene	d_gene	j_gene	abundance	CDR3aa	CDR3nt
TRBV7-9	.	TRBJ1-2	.	CASSLASTGPNGGYTF	TGTGCCAGCAGCTTGGCCTCGACGGGACCCAACGGTGGCTACACCTTC
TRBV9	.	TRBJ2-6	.	CASSPRQISGANVLTF	TGTGCCAGCAGCCCTCGACAGATCTCTGGGGCCAACGTCCTGACTTTC
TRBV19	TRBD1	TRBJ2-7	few	CASSRGQGYEQYF	TGTGCCAGTAGTCGGGGACAGGGCTACGAGCAGTACTTC
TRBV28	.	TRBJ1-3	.	CASSTGGGASGNTIYF	TGTGCCAGCAGTACCGGGGGGGGAGCCTCTGGAAACACCATATATTTT
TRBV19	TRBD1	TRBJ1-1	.	CASIADRGPEAFF	TGTGCCAGTATCGCGGACAGGGGGCCTGAAGCTTTCTTT
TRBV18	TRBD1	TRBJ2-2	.	CASSGDRLNTGELFF	TGTGCCAGCTCAGGGGACAGGCTTAACACCGGGGAGCTGTTTTTT
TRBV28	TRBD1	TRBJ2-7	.	CASSPNWGGTGTYEQYF	TGTGCCAGCAGTCCGAATTGGGGGGGGACAGGGACCTACGAGCAGTACTTC
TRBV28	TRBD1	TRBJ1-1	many	CASRAGTGGGTEAFF	TGTGCCAGCAGAGCCGGGACAGGGGGTGGGACTGAAGCTTTCTTT
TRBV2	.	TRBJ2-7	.	CASRILRYEQYF	TGTGCCAGCAGGATACTTCGGTACGAGCAGTACTTC
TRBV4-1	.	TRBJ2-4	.	CASSQDRRDSVAKNIQYF	TGCGCCAGCAGCCAAGATCGGCGGGACAGTGTAGCCAAAAACATTCAGTACTTC
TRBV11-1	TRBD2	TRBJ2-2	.	CASSKAGGPLTGELFF	TGTGCCAGCTCAAAGGCGGGGGGGCCCCTCACCGGGGAGCTGTTTTTT
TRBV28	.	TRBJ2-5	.	CASSSPNELETQYF	TGTGCCAGCAGTTCCCCGAATGAGCTTGAGACCCAGTACTTC
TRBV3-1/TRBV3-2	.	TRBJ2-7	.	CASSLYRVEYF	TGTGCCAGCAGCCTTTACAGGGTAGAGTACTTC
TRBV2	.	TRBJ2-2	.	CASSFAGAPGELFF	TGTGCCAGCAGTTTTGCGGGGGCGCCCGGGGAGCTGTTTTTT
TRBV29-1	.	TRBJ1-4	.	CSVRRDEKLFF	TGCAGCGTCCGACGGGATGAAAAACTGTTTTTT
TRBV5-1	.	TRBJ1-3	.	CASSEGTSGNTIYF	TGCGCCAGCAGCGAAGGGACCTCTGGAAACACCATATATTTT
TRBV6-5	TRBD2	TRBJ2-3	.	CASSWGGRTDTQYF	TGTGCCAGCAGCTGGGGGGGTCGCACAGATACGCAGTATTTT
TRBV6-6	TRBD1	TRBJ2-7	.	CASSPGQTYEQYF	TGTGCCAGCAGTCCGGGACAGACCTACGAGCAGTACTTC
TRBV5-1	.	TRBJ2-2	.	CASREGSNTGELFF	TGCGCCAGCAGGGAGGGGTCGAACACCGGGGAGCTGTTTTTT
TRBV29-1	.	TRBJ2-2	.	CSVLSAAARAGELFF	TGCAGCGTTCTTTCGGCCGCGGCTCGGGCCGGGGAGCTGTTTTTT
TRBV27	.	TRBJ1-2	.	CASSLSASSPGYTF	TGTGCCAGCAGTTTATCGGCCAGCTCCCCTGGCTACACCTTC
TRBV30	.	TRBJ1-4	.	CAWRAGRREKLFF	TGTGCCTGGAGAGCAGGGCGACGTGAAAAACTGTTTTTT
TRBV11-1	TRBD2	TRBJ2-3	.	CASSTRRGADTQYF	TGTGCCAGCAGTACCCGGCGGGGGGCAGATACGCAGTATTTT
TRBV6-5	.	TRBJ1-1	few	CASGGGPNTEAFF	TGTGCCAGCGGGGGGGGACCGAACACTGAAGCTTTCTTT
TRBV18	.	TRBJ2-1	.	CATQGNREVNEQFF	TGTGCCACCCAGGGGAACAGGGAAGTTAATGAGCAGTTCTTC
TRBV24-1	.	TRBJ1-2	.	CATSESSGGYTF	TGTGCCACCAGTGAGTCCTCGGGTGGCTACACCTTC
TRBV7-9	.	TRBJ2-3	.	CASSFQGGLGTDTQYF	TGTGCCAGCAGCTTCCAGGGGGGTTTAGGGACAGATACGCAGTATTTT
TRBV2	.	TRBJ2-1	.	CASSEGQTSYNEQFF	TGTGCCAGCAGTGAAGGGCAGACTTCCTACAATGAGCAGTTCTTC
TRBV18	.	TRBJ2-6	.	CASSDLSYSGANVLTF	TGTGCCAGCTCGGACCTCAGCTACTCTGGGGCCAACGTCCTGACTTTC
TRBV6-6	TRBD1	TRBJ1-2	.	CASRITGANYGYTF	TGTGCCAGCAGGATTACAGGGGCCAACTATGGCTACACCTTC
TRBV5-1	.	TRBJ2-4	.	CASSLAGDIQYF	TGCGCCAGCAGCTTGGCCGGGGACATTCAGTACTTC
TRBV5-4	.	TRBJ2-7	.	CASSLEPGRTGEQYF	TGTGCCAGCAGCTTGGAACCGGGTCGGACCGGCGAGCAGTACTTC
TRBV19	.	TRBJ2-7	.	CASSIGVTYEQYF	TGTGCCAGTAGTATCGGTGTCACCTACGAGCAGTACTTC
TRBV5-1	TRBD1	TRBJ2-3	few	CASSTGQGGTDTQYF	TGCGCCAGCAGCACGGGACAGGGGGGCACAGATACGCAGTATTTT
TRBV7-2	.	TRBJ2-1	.	CASSHPGAHNEQFF	TGTGCCAGCAGCCATCCGGGGGCCCACAATGAGCAGTTCTTC
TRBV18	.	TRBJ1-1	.	CASSPGQGTEAFF	TGTGCCAGCTCCCCGGGGCAAGGGACTGAAGCTTTCTTT
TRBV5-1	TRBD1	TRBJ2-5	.	CASTVGQGRETQYF	TGCGCCAGCACCGTAGGACAGGGGAGAGAGACCCAGTACTTC
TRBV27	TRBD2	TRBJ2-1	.	CASSFWTSGGLNEQFF	TGTGCCAGCAGTTTCTGGACTAGCGGGGGCCTCAATGAGCAGTTCTTC
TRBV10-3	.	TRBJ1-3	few	CASGHRSSGNTIYF	TGTGCCTCCGGGCACCGAAGCTCTGGAAACACCATATATTTT
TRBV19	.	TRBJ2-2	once	CASSIISGGTGELFF	TGTGCCAGTAGTATAATTTCGGGTGGCACCGGGGAGCTGTTTTTT
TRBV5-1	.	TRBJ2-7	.	CASSFLDWGQEQYF	TGCGCCAGCAGCTTCTTGGACTGGGGGCAAGAGCAGTACTTC
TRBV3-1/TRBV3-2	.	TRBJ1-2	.	CASSHGGYGYTF	TGTGCCAGCAGCCACGGGGGCTATGGCTACACCTTC
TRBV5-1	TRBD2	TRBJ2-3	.	CASILGLAGGTDTQYF	TGCGCCAGCATCCTGGGACTAGCGGGGGGAACAGATACGCAGTATTTT
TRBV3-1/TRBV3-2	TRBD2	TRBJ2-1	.	CASSGRLAGRGDEQFF	TGTGCCAGCTCGGGGAGACTAGCGGGGCGGGGGGATGAGCAGTTCTTC
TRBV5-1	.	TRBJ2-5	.	CASSLTSQETQYF	TGCGCCAGCAGCTTGACTTCCCAAGAGACCCAGTACTTC
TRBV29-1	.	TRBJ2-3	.	CSGDRGGTDTQYF	TGCAGCGGGGACAGAGGGGGGACAGATACGCAGTATTTT
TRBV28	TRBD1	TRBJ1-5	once	CASSSIDRVANQPQHF	TGTGCCAGCAGTTCTATCGACAGGGTAGCGAATCAGCCCCAGCATTTT
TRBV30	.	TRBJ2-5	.	CARSGGWQETQYF	TGTGCCCGAAGTGGGGGGTGGCAAGAGACCCAGTACTTC
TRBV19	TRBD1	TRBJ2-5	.	CASSKQGGYQETQYF	TGTGCCAGTAGTAAACAGGGGGGATACCAAGAGACCCAGTACTTC
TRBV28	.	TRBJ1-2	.	CASSLLRGPYTF	TGTGCCAGCAGTTTATTACGGGGACCCTACACCTTC